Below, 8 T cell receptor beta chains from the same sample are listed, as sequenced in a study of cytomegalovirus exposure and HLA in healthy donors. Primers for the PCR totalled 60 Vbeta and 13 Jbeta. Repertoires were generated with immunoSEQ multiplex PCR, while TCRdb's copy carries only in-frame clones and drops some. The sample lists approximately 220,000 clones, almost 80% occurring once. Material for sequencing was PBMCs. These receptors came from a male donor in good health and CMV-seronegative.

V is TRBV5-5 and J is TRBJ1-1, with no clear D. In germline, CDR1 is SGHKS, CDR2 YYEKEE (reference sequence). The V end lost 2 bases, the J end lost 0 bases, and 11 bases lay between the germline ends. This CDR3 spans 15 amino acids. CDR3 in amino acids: CASSFSPVLNTEAFF. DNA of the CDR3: TGTGCCAGCAGCTTTAGCCCAGTCCTGAACACTGAAGCTTTCTTT.

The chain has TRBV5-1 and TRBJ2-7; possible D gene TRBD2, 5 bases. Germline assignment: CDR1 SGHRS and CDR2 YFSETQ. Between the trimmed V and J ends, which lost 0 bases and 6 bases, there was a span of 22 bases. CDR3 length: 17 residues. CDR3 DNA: TGCGCCAGCAGCTTGGGAATGCGGCTTACAGAGGGCGGCGAGCAGTACTTC. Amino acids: CASSLGMRLTEGGEQYF.

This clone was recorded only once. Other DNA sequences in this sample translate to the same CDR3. The CDR3 region is CASNLGDYEQYF. In DNA form, the CDR3 reads TGCGCCAGCAACCTGGGAGATTACGAGCAGTACTTC. This chain uses TRBV5-1 with TRBJ2-7; possible D gene TRBD2, 5 bases. The germline V gene has CDR1 SGHRS and CDR2 YFSETQ. V lost 6 bases and J 4 bases, leaving 11 bases between the germline ends. The CDR3 contains 12 residues.

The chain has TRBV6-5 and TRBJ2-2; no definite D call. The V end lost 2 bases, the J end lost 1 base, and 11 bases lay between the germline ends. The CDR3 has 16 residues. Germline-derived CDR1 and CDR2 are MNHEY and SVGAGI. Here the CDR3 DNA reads TGTGCCAGCAGTTACGTCCAGTATGGGAACACCGGGGAGCTGTTTTTT. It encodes CASSYVQYGNTGELFF.

This chain's CDR3 is CASRDRVLNTEAFF. In DNA form, the CDR3 reads TGTGCCAGCAGGGACAGGGTCTTGAACACTGAAGCTTTCTTT. The chain joins TRBV2 to TRBJ1-1; 8 bases align to TRBD1. Germline V CDR1 and CDR2: SNHLY, FYNNEI. V was clipped by 6 bases and J by 0 bases; unmatched bases: 3. The CDR3 spans 14 residues. Drawing the rest from reference TRBV2 and TRBJ1-1, the complete variable domain is EPEVTQTPSHQVTQMGQEVILRCVPISNHLYFYWYRQILGQKVEFLVSFYNNEISEKSEIFDDQFSVERPDGSNFTLKIRSTKLEDSAMYFCASRDRVLNTEAFFGQGTRLTVV.

The CDR3 sequence: CAILDPGLAEEYEQYF. DNA of the CDR3: TGTGCCATCCTCGACCCGGGACTAGCGGAAGAATACGAGCAGTACTTC. The V call is TRBV10-3, the J call TRBJ2-7, with TRBD2 matching 11 bases. Germline CDR1 reads ENHRY; CDR2 reads SYGVKD. This CDR3 comprises 16 residues. J was trimmed by 4 bases and V by 8 bases; bases with no gene match: 13.

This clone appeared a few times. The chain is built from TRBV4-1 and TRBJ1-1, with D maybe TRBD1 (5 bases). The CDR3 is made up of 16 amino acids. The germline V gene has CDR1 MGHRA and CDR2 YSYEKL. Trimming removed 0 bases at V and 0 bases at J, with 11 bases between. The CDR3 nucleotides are TGCGCCAGCAGCCAAGATTGGGGCAGTATGAACACTGAAGCTTTCTTT. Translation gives CASSQDWGSMNTEAFF.

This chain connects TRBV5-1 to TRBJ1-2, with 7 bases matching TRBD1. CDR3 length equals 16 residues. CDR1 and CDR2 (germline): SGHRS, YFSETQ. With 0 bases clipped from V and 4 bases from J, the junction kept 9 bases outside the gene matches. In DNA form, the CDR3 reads TGCGCCAGCAGCTTGGAGTTCGAAGGGACAGCCTATGGCTACACCTTC. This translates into CASSLEFEGTAYGYTF. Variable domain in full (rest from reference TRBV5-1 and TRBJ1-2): KAGVTQTPRYLIKTRGQQVTLSCSPISGHRSVSWYQQTPGQGLQFLFEYFSETQRNKGNFPGRFSGRQFSNSRSEMNVSTLELGDSALYLCASSLEFEGTAYGYTFGSGTRLTVV.